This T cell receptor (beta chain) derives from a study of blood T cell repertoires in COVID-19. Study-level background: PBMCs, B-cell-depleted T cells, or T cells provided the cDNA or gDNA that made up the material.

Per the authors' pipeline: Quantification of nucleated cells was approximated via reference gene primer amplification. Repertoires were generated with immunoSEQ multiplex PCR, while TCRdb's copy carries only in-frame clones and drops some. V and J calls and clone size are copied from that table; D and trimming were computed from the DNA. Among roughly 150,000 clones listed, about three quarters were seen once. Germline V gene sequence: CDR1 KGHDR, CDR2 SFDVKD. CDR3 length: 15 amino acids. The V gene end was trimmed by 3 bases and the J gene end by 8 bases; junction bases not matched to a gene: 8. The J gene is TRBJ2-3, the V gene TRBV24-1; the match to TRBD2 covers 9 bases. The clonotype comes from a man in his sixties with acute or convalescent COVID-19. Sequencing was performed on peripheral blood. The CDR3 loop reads CATSDPGLAFRTQYF. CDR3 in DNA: TGTGCCACCAGTGATCCGGGACTAGCTTTTCGTACGCAGTATTTT.